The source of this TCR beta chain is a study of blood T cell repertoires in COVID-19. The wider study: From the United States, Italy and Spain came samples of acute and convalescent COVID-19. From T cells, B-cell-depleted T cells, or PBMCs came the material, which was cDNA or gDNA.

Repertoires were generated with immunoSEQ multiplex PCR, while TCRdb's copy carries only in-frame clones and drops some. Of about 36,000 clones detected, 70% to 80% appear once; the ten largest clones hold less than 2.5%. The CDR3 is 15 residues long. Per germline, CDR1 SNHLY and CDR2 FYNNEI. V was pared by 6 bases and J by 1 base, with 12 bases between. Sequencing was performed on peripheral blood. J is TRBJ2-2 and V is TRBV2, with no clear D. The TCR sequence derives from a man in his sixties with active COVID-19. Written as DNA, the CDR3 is TGTGCCAGCAGGGCCAGTGCATTGAACACCGGGGAGCTGTTTTTT. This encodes CASRASALNTGELFF.